This T cell receptor beta chain was identified during a study of OX40 agonist ivuxolimab in advanced cancers. Study background: Ivuxolimab, an antibody that agonizes OX40 (CD134), was administered to the patients. Study outcomes and limitations: Individuals who were partial responders at 0.1-3.0 mg/kg had clonal expansion that ranked among the lowest.

The method was immunoSEQ multiplex PCR; TCRdb's version includes in-frame clones alone and lacks a portion of them. Of about 110,000 clones in the sample, around 93% were seen once. Autoimmune disease history or systemic immunosuppression meant exclusion. Blood draws occurred at baseline, cycle 4 day 1, and cycle 7 day 1. Worth noting for this clone: Its specificity is unknown.

The ends lost 7 bases at V and 2 bases at J; junction bases unmatched: 5. The CDR3 totals 14 residues. The germline gives CDR1 MNHGY, CDR2 SVAAGI. The TCR sequence derives from an adult with an advanced solid tumor such as melanoma, head and neck, liver or kidney cancer. The chain couples TRBV6-9 to TRBJ2-3; 8 bases are shared with TRBD1. The sample consisted of CD4+ or CD8+ T cells sorted from blood, taken in a trial of the OX40 agonist ivuxolimab. CDR3 in amino acids: CASIRDRLTDTQYF. The CDR3 DNA reads TGTGCCAGCATTAGGGACAGGCTCACAGATACGCAGTATTTT.